This TCR beta chain originates from a study of glioma-infiltrating T cells. Study-level points and caveats: CDR3 overlap between tissue and blood was very small. Above-expected tissue-blood divergence occurred in all gliomas, most in low-grade ones.

Using RNA template, CDR3s of TCR alpha and beta were amplified with iRepertoire arm-PCR. TCRdb reanalysed the multiplex PCR reads using MiXCR and keeps one entry per CDR3 protein. The table shows about 130,000 distinct CDR3 sequences, with about 22% occurring only once. There are 12 residues in the CDR3. Trimming removed 3 bases from V and 5 bases from J, with 6 bases in between. Turning to this clonotype: As yet, its antigen is unknown.

The TCR was taken from a human donor with low-grade glioma or glioblastoma, undergoing nonglioma brain surgery, or in good health (not recorded which). The chain links TRBV12-3 or TRBV12-4 to TRBJ2-3; D ambiguous. Sequencing was carried out using glioma tissue, nonneoplastic brain tissue, or PBMCs (not recorded which). The CDR3 region is CASSLEGDTQYF. The CDR3 DNA is TGTGCCAGCAGTTTGGAAGGAGATACGCAGTATTTT.